The 12 T cell receptor beta chains below were found in one sample sequenced in a study of regulatory T cells in long-lasting Graves disease. Time point: newly diagnosed GD, antithyroid drugs for less than 3 months. From RNA extracted from PBMCs, the TCR library was made. Arm-PCR of CDR3 regions and iRepertoire HTBI primers were the basis on which TCR beta libraries were built. TCRdb re-derived calls from the multiplex PCR reads in MiXCR, one entry per CDR3 protein. Here the sample spans roughly 560,000 distinct CDR3 sequences, around 13% being singletons. The same data also went into a second study, on T cells in Graves' hyperthyroidism and ophthalmopathy.

The sequencing here drew on peripheral blood mononuclear cells (PBMCs), taken at new diagnosis, from a patient treated with antithyroid drugs. Every receptor here comes from a woman in her twenties or thirties with Graves disease.

This clonotype turned up a few times. The chain combines TRBV9 with TRBJ2-3; the D is unclear. This CDR3 has 15 residues. Between the trimmed V and J ends, which lost 3 bases and 4 bases, there was a span of 15 bases. Germline loops: CDR1 SGDLS, CDR2 YYNGEE. This CDR3 reads CASSEVVASSDTQYF. CDR3 nucleotides: TGTGCCAGCAGCGAGGTGGTCGCAAGCTCAGATACGCAGTATTTT.

The chain recombines TRBV24-1 with TRBJ1-5; D gene unclear. Per germline, CDR1 KGHDR and CDR2 SFDVKD. Trimming cost V 2 bases and J 4 bases, with 11 bases left between them. This CDR3 region has 15 residues. CDR3 nucleotide sequence: TGTGCCACCAGTGATTCAACAGATCGGAATCAGCCCCAGCATTTT. It translates to CATSDSTDRNQPQHF.

This clonotype was counted many times. At one of its ends the junction is not consistent with the germline gene, which may arise from a read error. The rearrangement links TRBV7-7 to TRBJ2-1; 12 bases map to TRBD1. The V gene's germline CDR1 is SSHAT and CDR2 FNYEAQ (reference sequence). CDR3 length: 15 residues. The CDR3 protein is CASSLGGGQGARQFF. The CDR3 DNA reads as TGTGCTAGCAGCTTAGGAGGGGGACAGGGGGCAAGGCAGTTCTTC.

This clonotype was observed a few times. This chain links TRBV6-2 or TRBV6-3 with TRBJ1-1; D is uncertain. V was shortened by 0 bases and J by 3 bases, with 5 bases between the two germline ends. Germline V lookup: CDR1 MNHEY, CDR2 SVGEGT. This CDR3 is 13 amino acids long. CDR3 sequence reads: CASSYSSYTEAFF. Written as DNA, the CDR3 is TGTGCCAGCAGTTACTCCAGTTACACTGAAGCTTTCTTT.

The table lists this clonotype with many counts. V and J are TRBV18 and TRBJ2-5; the D is unclear. V was clipped by 0 bases and J by 1 base, with 6 bases between them. The CDR3 loop spans 14 amino acids. CDR1 is KGHSH, CDR2 LQKENI, per germline. The CDR3 nucleotides read TGTGCCAGCTCACCACCGCACGGCCAAGAGACCCAGTACTTC. Amino acid sequence: CASSPPHGQETQYF.

This clonotype was observed many times. The chain has TRBV12-3 or TRBV12-4 and TRBJ2-3; D gene uncertain. The DNA end is more similar to TRBJ2-7, so the J call may be wrong. The CDR3 has 12 residues. The DNA of the CDR3 is TGTGCCAGCAGTTTTGGATCCGACGAGCAGTACTTC. Its translation is CASSFGSDEQYF.

The sample holds many counts of this clonotype. The chain recombines TRBV5-1 with TRBJ1-3; D is undetermined. The CDR3 loop spans 17 amino acids. Germline-derived CDR1 and CDR2 are SGHRS and YFSETQ. Trimming cost V 2 bases and J 0 bases, with 15 bases left between them. The DNA for the CDR3 is TGCGCCAGCAGCTTCTCCGGGATCCCTTCCTCTGGAAACACCATATATTTT. It codes for CASSFSGIPSSGNTIYF.

This rearrangement joins TRBV7-9 to TRBJ1-3; possible D gene TRBD1, 6 bases. The CDR3 has 15 amino acids. The V gene's germline CDR1 is SEHNR and CDR2 FQNEAQ (reference sequence). The ends were cut back, 2 bases at V and 4 bases at J, with 12 bases in the middle. As DNA, the CDR3 is TGTGCCAGCAGCTTAAACAGGGCGGCCGGAAACACCATATATTTT. Amino acid sequence: CASSLNRAAGNTIYF.

The rearrangement links TRBV28 to TRBJ2-2; 9 nucleotides align to TRBD2. Per germline, CDR1 MDHEN and CDR2 SYDVKM. This CDR3 has 16 amino acids. The junction had 9 bases not matched to a gene; V was cut back by 3 bases and J by 7 bases. The CDR3 DNA reads as TGTGCCAGCAGTTTCCTGGGACTAGCCGGTGGCGGGGAGCTGTTTTTT. It yields the protein CASSFLGLAGGGELFF.

Many counts were recorded for this clonotype. The V call is TRBV20-1, the J call TRBJ2-5, with TRBD2 identical over 13 bases. The CDR3 has 16 amino acids. CDR1 DFQATT and CDR2 SNEGSKA come from the germline V gene (reference sequence). V gave up 6 bases and J gave up 4 bases; unmatched junction bases: 11. CDR3 loop: CSARLAGGLGRETQYF. The CDR3 DNA is TGCAGTGCAAGACTAGCGGGAGGACTTGGAAGAGAGACCCAGTACTTC.

This clonotype was seen repeatedly, ten times or more. This chain links TRBV7-2 with TRBJ1-6, with D possibly TRBD1 on 5 matching bases. The CDR3 runs 16 residues. Trimming shortened V by 5 bases and J by 6 bases, and 17 bases separated the two germline ends. Germline CDR1 SGHTA, CDR2 FQGNSA. CDR3 amino acids: CASSTNLLGGNSPLHF. The CDR3 DNA reads TGTGCCAGCAGCACCAACCTCTTGGGGGGTAATTCACCCCTCCACTTT.

This clonotype was counted at least ten times. The chain carries TRBV28 and TRBJ2-7, with TRBD2 as a possible D gene (5 bases). V was pared by 6 bases and J by 5 bases, with 23 bases between. The CDR3 has 16 residues. Germline CDR1 and CDR2: MDHEN and SYDVKM. The CDR3 here is CASRSPRAGGGNEQYF. For the CDR3, the DNA is TGTGCCAGCAGGTCCCCCCGTGCGGGTGGAGGCAACGAGCAGTACTTC.